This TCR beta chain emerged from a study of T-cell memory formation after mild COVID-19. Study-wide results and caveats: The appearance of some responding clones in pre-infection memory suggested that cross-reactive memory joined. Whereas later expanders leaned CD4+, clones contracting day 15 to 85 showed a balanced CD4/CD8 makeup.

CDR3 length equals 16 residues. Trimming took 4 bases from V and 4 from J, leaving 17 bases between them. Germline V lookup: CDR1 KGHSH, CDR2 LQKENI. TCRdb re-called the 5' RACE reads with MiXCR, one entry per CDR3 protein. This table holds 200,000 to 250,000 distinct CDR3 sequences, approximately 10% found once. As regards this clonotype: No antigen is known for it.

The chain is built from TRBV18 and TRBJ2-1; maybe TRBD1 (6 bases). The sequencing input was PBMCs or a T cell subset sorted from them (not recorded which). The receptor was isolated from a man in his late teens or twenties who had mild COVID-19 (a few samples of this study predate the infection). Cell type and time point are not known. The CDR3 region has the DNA TGTGCCAGCTCACGTAACAGGGATGGTGCGTACAATGAGCAGTTCTTC. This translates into CASSRNRDGAYNEQFF.